The subject of this entry is one TCR beta chain. This specimen belongs to a study of blood T cell repertoires in COVID-19. At the level of the study: Researchers got acute and convalescent COVID-19 samples from the United States, Italy and Spain. T cells, B-cell-depleted T cells, or PBMCs supplied cDNA or gDNA.

Original processing methods: For nucleated cells, counts were estimated from reference gene primer amplification. The table came from immunoSEQ multiplex PCR; TCRdb's copy has only in-frame clones and leaves some out. That table is the source of V, J and clone size, and D and trimming were worked out from the DNA. The sample consists of about 170,000 clones, approximately 90% of them appearing once. The CDR3 has 13 amino acids. Per germline, CDR1 LGHDT and CDR2 YNNKEL (reference sequence). V lost 4 bases, J lost 4 bases, and 11 bases lay in between. The source material was peripheral blood. The clonotype was recovered from a man in his late teens or twenties with active or convalescent COVID-19. This chain joins TRBV3-1 (or the pseudogene TRBV3-2) and TRBJ2-7, with D perhaps TRBD2 (6 bases). In nucleotides, the CDR3 is TGTGCCAGCAGCCGACTAGGGACGTACGAGCAGTACTTC. This codes for CASSRLGTYEQYF.